This entry is about one T cell receptor (beta chain). The CDR3 has 13 amino acids. Germline V gives CDR1 MNHEY, CDR2 SMNVEV (reference sequence). Trimming removed 8 bases from V and 6 bases from J, with 17 bases in between. This record belongs to a study of blood T cell repertoires in COVID-19. TCRdb keeps only in-frame clones here, not all; method: immunoSEQ multiplex PCR. The table shows some 400,000 clones, with approximately 86% occurring only once. The chain combines TRBV27 with TRBJ2-7; a weak D match, TRBD2 (6 bases). The receptor comes from a human donor in a cohort sampled during active COVID-19. The sequenced sample consisted of peripheral blood. CDR3 bases: TGTGCCAGCTCCACGGGGGACTCGGGCGAGCAGTACTTC. Protein product: CASSTGDSGEQYF.